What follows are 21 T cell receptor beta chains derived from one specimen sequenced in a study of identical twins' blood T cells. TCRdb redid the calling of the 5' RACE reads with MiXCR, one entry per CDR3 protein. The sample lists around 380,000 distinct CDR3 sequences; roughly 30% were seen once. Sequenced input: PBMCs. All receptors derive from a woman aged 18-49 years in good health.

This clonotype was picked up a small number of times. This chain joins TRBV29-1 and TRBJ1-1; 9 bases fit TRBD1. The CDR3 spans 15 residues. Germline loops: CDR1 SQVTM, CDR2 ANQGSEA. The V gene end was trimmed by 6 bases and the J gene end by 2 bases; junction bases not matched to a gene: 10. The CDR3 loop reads CSVLPGQGLNTEAFF. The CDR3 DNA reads TGCAGCGTCTTACCGGGACAGGGACTTAACACTGAAGCTTTCTTT.

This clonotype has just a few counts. This chain's CDR3 is CASKGDTQETQYF. CDR3 nucleotides: TGCGCCAGCAAAGGGGACACCCAAGAGACCCAGTACTTC. The V and J genes are TRBV5-1 and TRBJ2-5, with D possibly being TRBD1 (6 bases). Germline assignment: CDR1 SGHRS and CDR2 YFSETQ. V lost 6 bases and J lost 1, with 10 bases in between. This CDR3 is built from 13 residues.

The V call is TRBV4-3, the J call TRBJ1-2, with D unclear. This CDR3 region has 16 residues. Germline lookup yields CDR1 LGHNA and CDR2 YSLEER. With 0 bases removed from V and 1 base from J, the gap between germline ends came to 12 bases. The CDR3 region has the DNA TGCGCCAGCAGCCAAGATCAGACACGTTTTAACTATGGCTACACCTTC. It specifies CASSQDQTRFNYGYTF.

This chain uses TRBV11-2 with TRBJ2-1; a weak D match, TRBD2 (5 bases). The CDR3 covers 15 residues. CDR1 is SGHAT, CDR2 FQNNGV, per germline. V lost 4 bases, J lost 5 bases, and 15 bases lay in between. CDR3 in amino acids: CASSSTSPGNNEQFF. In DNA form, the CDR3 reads TGTGCCAGCAGCTCAACATCTCCGGGGAACAATGAGCAGTTCTTC.

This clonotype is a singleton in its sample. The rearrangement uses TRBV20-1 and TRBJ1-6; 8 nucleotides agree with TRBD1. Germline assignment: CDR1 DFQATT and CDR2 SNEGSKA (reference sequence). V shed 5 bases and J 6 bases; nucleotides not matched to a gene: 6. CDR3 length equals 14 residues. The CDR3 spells CSARQGKGNSPLHF. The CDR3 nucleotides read TGCAGTGCTCGACAGGGGAAGGGTAATTCACCCCTCCACTTT.

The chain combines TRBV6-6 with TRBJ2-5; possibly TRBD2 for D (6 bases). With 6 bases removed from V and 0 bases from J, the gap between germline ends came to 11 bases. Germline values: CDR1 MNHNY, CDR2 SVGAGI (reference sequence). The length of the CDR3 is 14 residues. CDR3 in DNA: TGTGCCAGCAGAGCCGGGGGATACCAAGAGACCCAGTACTTC. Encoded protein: CASRAGGYQETQYF.

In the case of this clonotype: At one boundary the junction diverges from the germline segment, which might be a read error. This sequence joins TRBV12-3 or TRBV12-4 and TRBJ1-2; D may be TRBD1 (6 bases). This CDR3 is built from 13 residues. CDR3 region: CASSFTGNYGHTF. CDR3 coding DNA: TGTGCCAGCAGCTTTACAGGGAACTATGGCCACACCTTC.

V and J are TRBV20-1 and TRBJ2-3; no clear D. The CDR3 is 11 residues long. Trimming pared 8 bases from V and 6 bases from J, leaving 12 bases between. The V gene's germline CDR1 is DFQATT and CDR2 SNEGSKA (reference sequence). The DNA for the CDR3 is TGCAGTACTACCGAAAGGGATACGCAGTATTTT. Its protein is CSTTERDTQYF.

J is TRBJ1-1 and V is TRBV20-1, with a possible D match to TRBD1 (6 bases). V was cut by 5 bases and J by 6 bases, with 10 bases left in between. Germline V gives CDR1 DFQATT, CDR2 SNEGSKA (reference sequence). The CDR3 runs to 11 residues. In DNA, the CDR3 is TGCAGTGCTCACACAGGGTCTGAAGCTTTCTTT. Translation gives CSAHTGSEAFF.

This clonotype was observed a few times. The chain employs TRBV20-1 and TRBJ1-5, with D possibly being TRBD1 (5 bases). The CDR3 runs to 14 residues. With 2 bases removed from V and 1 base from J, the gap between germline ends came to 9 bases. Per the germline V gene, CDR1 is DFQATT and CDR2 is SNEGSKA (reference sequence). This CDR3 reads CSARPGTSNQPQHF. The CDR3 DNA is TGCAGTGCTAGACCAGGGACGAGCAATCAGCCCCAGCATTTT.

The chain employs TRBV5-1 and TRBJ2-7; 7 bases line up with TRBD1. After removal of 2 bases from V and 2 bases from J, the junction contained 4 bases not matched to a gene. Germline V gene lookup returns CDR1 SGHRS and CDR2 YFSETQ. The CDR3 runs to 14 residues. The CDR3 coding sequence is TGCGCCAGCAGCTTCCAGACAGGGACCTACGAGCAGTACTTC. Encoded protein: CASSFQTGTYEQYF.

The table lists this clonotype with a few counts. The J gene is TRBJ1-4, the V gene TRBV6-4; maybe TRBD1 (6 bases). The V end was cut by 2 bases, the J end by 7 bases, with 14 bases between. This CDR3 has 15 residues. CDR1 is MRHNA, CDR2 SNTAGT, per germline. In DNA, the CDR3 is TGTGCCAGCAGTGACAGCCCGGGGGCGAGTGAAAAACTGTTTTTT. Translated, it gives CASSDSPGASEKLFF.

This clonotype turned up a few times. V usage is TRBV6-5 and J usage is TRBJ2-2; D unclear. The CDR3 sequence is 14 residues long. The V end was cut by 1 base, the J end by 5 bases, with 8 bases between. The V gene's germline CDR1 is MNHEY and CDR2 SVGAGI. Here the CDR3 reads CASSYYAGTGELFF. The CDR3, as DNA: TGTGCCAGCAGTTACTATGCCGGAACCGGGGAGCTGTTTTTT.

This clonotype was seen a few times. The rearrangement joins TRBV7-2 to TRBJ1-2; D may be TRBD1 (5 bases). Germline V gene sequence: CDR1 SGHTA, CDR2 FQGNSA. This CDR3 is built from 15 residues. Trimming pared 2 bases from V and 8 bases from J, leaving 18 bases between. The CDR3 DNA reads TGTGCCAGCAGCTTAATTTGGCAGGGAAGGAGAGGCTACACCTTC. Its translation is CASSLIWQGRRGYTF.

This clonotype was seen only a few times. The CDR3 here is CASSSQSRSSNQPQHF. The CDR3 region has the DNA TGTGCCAGCTCGTCACAGAGCCGATCTAGCAATCAGCCCCAGCATTTT. The genes are TRBV18 and TRBJ1-5; D remains ambiguous. The V gene lost 6 bases and the J gene lost 0 bases, with 15 bases spanning the gap. CDR3 length: 16 residues. Germline CDR1 is KGHSH and CDR2 is LQKENI.

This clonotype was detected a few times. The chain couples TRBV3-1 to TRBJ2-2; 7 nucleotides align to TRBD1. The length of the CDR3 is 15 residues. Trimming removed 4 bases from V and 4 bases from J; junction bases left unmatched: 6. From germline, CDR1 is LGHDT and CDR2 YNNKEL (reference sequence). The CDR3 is CASSLGTAITGELFF. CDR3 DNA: TGTGCCAGCAGCCTAGGGACAGCCATCACCGGGGAGCTGTTTTTT.

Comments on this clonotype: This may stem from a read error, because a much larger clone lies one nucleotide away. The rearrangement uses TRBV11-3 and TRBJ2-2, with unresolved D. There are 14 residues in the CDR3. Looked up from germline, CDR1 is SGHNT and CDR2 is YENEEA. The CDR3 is CASNLDEITGELFF. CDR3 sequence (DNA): TGTGCCAGCAACTTAGACGAGATAACCGGGGAGCTGTTTTTT.

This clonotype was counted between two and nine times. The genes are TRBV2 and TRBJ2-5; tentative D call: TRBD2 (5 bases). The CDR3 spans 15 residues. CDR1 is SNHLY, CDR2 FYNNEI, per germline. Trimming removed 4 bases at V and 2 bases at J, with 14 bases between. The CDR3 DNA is TGTGCCAGCAGTGCGAACGGGATACCTCAAGAGACCCAGTACTTC. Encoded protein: CASSANGIPQETQYF.

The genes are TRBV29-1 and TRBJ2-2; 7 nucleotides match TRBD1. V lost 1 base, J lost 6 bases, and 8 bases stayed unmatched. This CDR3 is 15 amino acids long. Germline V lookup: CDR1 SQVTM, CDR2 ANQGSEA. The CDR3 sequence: CSVEGQGRNAGELFF. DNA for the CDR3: TGCAGCGTTGAAGGACAGGGCAGAAACGCCGGGGAGCTGTTTTTT.

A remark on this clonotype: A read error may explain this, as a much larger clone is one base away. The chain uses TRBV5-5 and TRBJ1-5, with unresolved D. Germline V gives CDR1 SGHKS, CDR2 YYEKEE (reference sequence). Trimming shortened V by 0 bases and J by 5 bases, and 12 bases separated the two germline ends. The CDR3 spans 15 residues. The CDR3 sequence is CASSLGDSADQPQHF. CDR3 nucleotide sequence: TGTGCCAGCAGCTTGGGGGATAGTGCAGATCAGCCCCAGCATTTT. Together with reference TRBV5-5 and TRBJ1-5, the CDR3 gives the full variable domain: DAGVTQSPTHLIKTRGQQVTLRCSPISGHKSVSWYQQVLGQGPQFIFQYYEKEERGRGNFPDRFSARQFPNYSSELNVNALLLGDSALYLCASSLGDSADQPQHFGDGTRLSIL.

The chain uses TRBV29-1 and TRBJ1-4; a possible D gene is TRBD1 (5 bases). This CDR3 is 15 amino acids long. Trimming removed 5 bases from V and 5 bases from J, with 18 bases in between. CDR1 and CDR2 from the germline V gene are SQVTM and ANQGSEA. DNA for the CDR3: TGCAGCGTTACAATAAGAGACAGTCTAAATGAAAAACTGTTTTTT. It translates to CSVTIRDSLNEKLFF.